This T cell receptor (beta chain) was observed in a study of chemoradiotherapy in HPV16-positive cancers. Turning to the study itself: Candidate HPV-specific clones and shared TCR motifs came from a couple of HPV16-positive patients.

On this clone: Its target is not known.

The CDR3 is made up of 14 amino acids. Germline CDR1 SNHLY, CDR2 FYNNEI. V gave up 1 base and J gave up 4 bases, with 5 bases separating them. Data came from immunoSEQ multiplex PCR; TCRdb stores just in-frame clones and leaves some out. The table includes 36,000 or so clones, about four fifths detected once. Overall study results and limits: Functional assays defining HPV-specific T cells used only a couple of HPV16-positive patients. During treatment, candidate HPV-specific clones and E7-related motifs expanded in tumor.

The TCR sequence derives from a human donor with HPV-associated anogenital cancer. Here the sequenced sample was blood, taken from a patient who underwent chemoradiotherapy. The gene calls are TRBV2 and TRBJ1-6; D remains ambiguous. The CDR3 sequence is CASSEVPYNSPLHF. CDR3 sequence (DNA): TGTGCCAGCAGTGAAGTCCCGTATAATTCACCCCTCCACTTT. Looking up the rest from reference TRBV2 and TRBJ1-6 gives the full variable domain: EPEVTQTPSHQVTQMGQEVILRCVPISNHLYFYWYRQILGQKVEFLVSFYNNEISEKSEIFDDQFSVERPDGSNFTLKIRSTKLEDSAMYFCASSEVPYNSPLHFGNGTRLTVT.